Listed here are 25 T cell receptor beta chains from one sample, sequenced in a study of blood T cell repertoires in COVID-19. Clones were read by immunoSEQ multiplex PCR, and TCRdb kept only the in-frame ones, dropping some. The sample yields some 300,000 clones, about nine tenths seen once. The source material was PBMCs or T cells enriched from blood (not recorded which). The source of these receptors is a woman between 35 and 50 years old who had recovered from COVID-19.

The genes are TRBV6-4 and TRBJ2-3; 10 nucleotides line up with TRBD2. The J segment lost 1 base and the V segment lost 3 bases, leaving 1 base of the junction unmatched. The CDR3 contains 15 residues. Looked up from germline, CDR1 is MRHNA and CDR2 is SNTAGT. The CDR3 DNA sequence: TGTGCCAGCAGTGATGGGACTAGCGGCACAGATACGCAGTATTTT. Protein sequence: CASSDGTSGTDTQYF.

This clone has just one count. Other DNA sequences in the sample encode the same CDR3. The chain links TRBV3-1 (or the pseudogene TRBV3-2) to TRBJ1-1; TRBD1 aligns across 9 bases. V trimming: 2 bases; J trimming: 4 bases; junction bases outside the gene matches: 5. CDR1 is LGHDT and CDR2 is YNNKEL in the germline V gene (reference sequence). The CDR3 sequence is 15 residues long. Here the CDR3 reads CASSQLTGGGTEAFF. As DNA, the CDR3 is TGTGCCAGCAGCCAATTGACAGGGGGGGGCACTGAAGCTTTCTTT.

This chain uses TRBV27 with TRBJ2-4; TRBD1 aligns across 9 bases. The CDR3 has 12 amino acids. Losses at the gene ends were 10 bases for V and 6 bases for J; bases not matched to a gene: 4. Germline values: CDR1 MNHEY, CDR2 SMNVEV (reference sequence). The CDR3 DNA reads TGTGCCACCGGACAGGGGTCAAACATTCAGTACTTC. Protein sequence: CATGQGSNIQYF.

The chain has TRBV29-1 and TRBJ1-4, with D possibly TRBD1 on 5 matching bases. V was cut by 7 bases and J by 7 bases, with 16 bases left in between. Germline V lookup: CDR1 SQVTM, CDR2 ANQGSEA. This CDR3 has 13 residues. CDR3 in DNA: TGCAGCGCGGCGAGCGGGGGAAGTGAAAAACTGTTTTTT. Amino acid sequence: CSAASGGSEKLFF.

The chain's CDR3 is CASSQAGGRTEAFF. Here the CDR3 DNA reads TGTGCCAGCAGCCAAGCAGGGGGCAGGACTGAAGCTTTCTTT. The chain joins TRBV14 to TRBJ1-1, with 8 nucleotides matching TRBD1. V shed 1 base and J 5 bases; nucleotides not matched to a gene: 3. The CDR3 length is 14 residues. Germline CDR1 and CDR2: SGHDN and FVKESK.

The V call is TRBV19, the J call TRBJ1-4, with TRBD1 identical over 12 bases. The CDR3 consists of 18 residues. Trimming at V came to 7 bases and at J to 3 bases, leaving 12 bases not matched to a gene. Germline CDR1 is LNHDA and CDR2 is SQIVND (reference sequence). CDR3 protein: CASTSGTGGALANEKLFF. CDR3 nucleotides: TGTGCCAGTACGTCCGGGACAGGGGGCGCGCTGGCTAATGAAAAACTGTTTTTT. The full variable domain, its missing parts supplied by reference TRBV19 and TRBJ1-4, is DGGITQSPKYLFRKEGQNVTLSCEQNLNHDAMYWYRQDPGQGLRLIYYSQIVNDFQKGDIAEGYSVSREKKESFPLTVTSAQKNPTAFYLCASTSGTGGALANEKLFFGSGTQLSVL.

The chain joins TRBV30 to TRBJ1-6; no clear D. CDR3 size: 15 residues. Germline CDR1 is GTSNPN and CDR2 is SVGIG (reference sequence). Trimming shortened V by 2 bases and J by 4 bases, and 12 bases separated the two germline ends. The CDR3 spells CAWSREISYNSPLHF. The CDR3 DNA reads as TGTGCCTGGAGTAGGGAGATTTCTTATAATTCACCCCTCCACTTT.

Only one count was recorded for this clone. The CDR3 region has the DNA TGTGCCAGCTCACCCGACAGGAAAACTTATACTGAAGCTTTCTTT. It is translated as CASSPDRKTYTEAFF. The rearrangement joins TRBV18 to TRBJ1-1, with TRBD1 as a possible D gene (6 bases). The CDR3 is 15 residues long. V was cut by 3 bases and J by 5 bases, with 16 bases left in between. CDR1 KGHSH and CDR2 LQKENI come from the germline V gene.

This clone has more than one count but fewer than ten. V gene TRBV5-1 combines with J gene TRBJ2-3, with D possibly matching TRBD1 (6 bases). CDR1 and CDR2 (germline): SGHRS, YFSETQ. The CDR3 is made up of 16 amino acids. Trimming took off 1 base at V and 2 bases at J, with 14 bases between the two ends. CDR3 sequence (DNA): TGCGCCAGCAGCTTGTTGAGAGGGGGATTCACAGATACGCAGTATTTT. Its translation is CASSLLRGGFTDTQYF.

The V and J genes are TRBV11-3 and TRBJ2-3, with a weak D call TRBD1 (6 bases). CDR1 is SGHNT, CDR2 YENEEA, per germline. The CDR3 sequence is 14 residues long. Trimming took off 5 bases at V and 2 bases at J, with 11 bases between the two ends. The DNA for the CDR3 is TGTGCCAGCAGCCAGGGGAAGACCACAGATACGCAGTATTTT. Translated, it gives CASSQGKTTDTQYF.

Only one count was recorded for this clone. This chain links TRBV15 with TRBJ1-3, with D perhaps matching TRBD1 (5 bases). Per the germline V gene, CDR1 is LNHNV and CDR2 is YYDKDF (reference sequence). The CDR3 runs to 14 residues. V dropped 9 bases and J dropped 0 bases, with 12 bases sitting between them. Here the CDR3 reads CATRGASSGNTIYF. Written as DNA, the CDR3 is TGTGCCACTAGGGGCGCGAGCTCTGGAAACACCATATATTTT.

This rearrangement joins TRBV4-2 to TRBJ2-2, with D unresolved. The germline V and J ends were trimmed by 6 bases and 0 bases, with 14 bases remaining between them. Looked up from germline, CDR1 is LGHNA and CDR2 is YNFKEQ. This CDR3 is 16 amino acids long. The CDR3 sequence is CASRRYRESNTGELFF. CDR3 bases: TGTGCCAGCAGAAGGTACAGAGAATCGAACACCGGGGAGCTGTTTTTT.

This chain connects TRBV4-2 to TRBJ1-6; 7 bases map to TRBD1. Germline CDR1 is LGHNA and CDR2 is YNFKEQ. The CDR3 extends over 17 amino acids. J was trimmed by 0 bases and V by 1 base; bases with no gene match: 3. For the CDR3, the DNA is TGTGCCAGCAGCCAAGGTCGACAGGGCTCCTATAATTCACCCCTCCACTTT. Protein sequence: CASSQGRQGSYNSPLHF.

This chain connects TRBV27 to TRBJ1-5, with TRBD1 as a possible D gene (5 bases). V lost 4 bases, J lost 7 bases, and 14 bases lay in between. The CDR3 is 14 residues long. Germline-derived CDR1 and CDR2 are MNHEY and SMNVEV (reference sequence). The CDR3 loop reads CASSYSGLRQPQHF. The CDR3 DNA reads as TGTGCCAGCAGTTATTCAGGGCTTCGGCAGCCCCAGCATTTT.

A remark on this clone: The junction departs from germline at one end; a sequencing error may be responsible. CDR3 nucleotides: TGTGCCAGCTCCCCACGAGCGGATTGGTCGGGGGCTTTCTTT. Amino acid sequence: CASSPRADWSGAFF. This chain connects TRBV18 to TRBJ1-1; D ambiguous. The CDR3 consists of 14 residues. In germline, CDR1 is KGHSH, CDR2 LQKENI.

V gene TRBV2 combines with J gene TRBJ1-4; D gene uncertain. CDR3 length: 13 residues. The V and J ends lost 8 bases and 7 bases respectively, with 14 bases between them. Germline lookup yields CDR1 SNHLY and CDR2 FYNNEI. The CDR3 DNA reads TGTGCCAGCCGTCCGGGGAGCGGTGAAAAACTGTTTTTT. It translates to CASRPGSGEKLFF.

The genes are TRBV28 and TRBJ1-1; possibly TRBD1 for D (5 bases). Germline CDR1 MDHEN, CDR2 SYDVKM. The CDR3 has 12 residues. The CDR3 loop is CAGPGGDTEAFF. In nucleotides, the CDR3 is TGTGCGGGACCTGGCGGGGACACTGAAGCTTTCTTT.

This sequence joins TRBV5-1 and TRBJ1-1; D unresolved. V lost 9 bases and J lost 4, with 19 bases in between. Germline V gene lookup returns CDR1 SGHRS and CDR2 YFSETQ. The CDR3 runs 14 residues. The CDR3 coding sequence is TGCGCCACCGCCACGTGGGGAGGGAGCACTGAAGCTTTCTTT. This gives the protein CATATWGGSTEAFF.

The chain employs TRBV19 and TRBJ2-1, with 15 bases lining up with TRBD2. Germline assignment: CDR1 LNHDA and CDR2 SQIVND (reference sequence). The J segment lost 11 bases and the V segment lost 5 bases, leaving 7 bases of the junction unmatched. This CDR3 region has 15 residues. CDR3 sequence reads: CASSDVGTSGRKQFF. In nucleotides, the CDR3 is TGTGCCAGTAGTGATGTAGGGACTAGCGGGAGGAAGCAGTTCTTC.

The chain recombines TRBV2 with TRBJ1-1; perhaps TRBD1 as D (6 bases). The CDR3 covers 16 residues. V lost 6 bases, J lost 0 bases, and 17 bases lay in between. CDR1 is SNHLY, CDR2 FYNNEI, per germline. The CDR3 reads CASRATRGEMNTEAFF. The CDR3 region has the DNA TGTGCCAGCAGAGCTACCAGGGGCGAAATGAACACTGAAGCTTTCTTT.

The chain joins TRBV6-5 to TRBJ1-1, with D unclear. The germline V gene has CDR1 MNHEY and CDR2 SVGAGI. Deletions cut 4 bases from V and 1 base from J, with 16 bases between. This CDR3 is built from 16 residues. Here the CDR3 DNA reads TGTGCCAGCAGTTCCGCCGACACCGGTAGGAACACTGAAGCTTTCTTT. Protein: CASSSADTGRNTEAFF.

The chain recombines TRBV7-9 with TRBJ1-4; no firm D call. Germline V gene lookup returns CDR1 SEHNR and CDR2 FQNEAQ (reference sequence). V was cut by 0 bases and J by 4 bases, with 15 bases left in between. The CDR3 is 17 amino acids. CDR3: CASSLALWAASNEKLFF. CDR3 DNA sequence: TGTGCCAGCAGCTTAGCGCTTTGGGCAGCAAGTAATGAAAAACTGTTTTTT.

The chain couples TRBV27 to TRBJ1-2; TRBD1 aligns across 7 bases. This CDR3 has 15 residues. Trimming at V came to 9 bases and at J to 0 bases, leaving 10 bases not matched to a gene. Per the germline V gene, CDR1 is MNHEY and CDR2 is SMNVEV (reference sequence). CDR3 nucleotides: TGTGCCAGACCGGGACAGACTTTCGCTAACTATGGCTACACCTTC. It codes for CARPGQTFANYGYTF.

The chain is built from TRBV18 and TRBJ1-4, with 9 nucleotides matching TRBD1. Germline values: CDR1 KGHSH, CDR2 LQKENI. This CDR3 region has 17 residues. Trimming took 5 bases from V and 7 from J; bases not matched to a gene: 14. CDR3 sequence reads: CASSSLLSTGGSEKLFF. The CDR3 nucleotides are TGTGCCAGCTCATCCCTATTATCGACAGGGGGTTCTGAAAAACTGTTTTTT.

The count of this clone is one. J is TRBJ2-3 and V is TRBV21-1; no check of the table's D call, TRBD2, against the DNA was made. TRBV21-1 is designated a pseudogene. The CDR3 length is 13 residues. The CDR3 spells CASGGPGTDTQYF. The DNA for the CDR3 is TGTGCCAGCGGCGGTCCCGGCACAGATACGCAGTATTTT.